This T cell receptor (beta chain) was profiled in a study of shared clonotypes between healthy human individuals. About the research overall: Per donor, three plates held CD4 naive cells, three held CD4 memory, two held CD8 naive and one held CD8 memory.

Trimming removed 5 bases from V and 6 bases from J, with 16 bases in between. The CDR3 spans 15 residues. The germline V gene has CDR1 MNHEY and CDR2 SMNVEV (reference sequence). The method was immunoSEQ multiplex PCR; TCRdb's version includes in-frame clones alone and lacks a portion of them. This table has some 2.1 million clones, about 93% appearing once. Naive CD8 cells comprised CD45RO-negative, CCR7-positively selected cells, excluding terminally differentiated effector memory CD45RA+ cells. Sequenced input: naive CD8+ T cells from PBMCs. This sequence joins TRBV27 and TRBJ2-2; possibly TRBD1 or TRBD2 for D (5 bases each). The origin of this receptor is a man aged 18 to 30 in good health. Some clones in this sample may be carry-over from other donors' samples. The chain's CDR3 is CASSRDPPWAGELFF. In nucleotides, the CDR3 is TGTGCCAGCAGTAGGGACCCACCATGGGCCGGGGAGCTGTTTTTT.